The next 9 T cell receptor beta chains were all read from a single sample in a study of T cell responses to AZD1222 COVID-19 vaccine. TCRdb's copy holds only in-frame clones and misses some; the assay was immunoSEQ multiplex PCR. The sample contains roughly 150,000 clones, around 87% of which appear only once. This specimen was peripheral blood, taken 28 days after the second AZD1222 dose. These receptors all stem from an adult who received the AZD1222 COVID-19 vaccine.

This chain links TRBV18 with TRBJ2-7, with 7 positions matching TRBD2. The CDR3 extends over 13 amino acids. V lost 5 bases and J lost 1; bases outside the gene matches: 2. Germline loops: CDR1 KGHSH, CDR2 LQKENI. This CDR3 reads CASSTSASYEQYF. The CDR3 DNA is TGTGCCAGCTCAACTAGCGCTTCCTACGAGCAGTACTTC.

This clone was picked up one time. The rearrangement joins TRBV30 to TRBJ1-1; possibly TRBD1 for D (6 bases). From germline, CDR1 is GTSNPN and CDR2 SVGIG (reference sequence). Trimming pared 6 bases from V and 7 bases from J, leaving 12 bases between. The CDR3 extends over 11 amino acids. The CDR3 region has the DNA TGTGCCTGCACCAAACAGGGTGAAGCTTTCTTT. It translates to CACTKQGEAFF.

This chain links TRBV28 with TRBJ2-1, with 8 positions matching TRBD2. This CDR3 is 14 amino acids long. The V gene end was trimmed by 5 bases and the J gene end by 7 bases; junction bases not matched to a gene: 7. Germline CDR1 reads MDHEN; CDR2 reads SYDVKM. The CDR3 sequence is CASSPQGLGNEQFF. CDR3 nucleotides: TGTGCCAGCAGTCCACAGGGACTAGGGAATGAGCAGTTCTTC.

This clone has more than one count but fewer than ten. The rearrangement links TRBV15 to TRBJ1-1, with 9 bases matching TRBD1. This CDR3 is built from 13 residues. V was clipped by 1 base and J by 10 bases; unmatched bases: 4. Germline-derived CDR1 and CDR2 are LNHNV and YYDKDF (reference sequence). The CDR3 loop reads CATSRVQGARAFF. CDR3 bases: TGTGCCACCAGCAGAGTACAGGGGGCGAGAGCTTTCTTT.

The genes are TRBV5-1 and TRBJ1-4; unclear D gene. The V and J ends lost 4 bases and 3 bases respectively, with 13 bases between them. CDR3 length: 15 amino acids. Looked up from germline, CDR1 is SGHRS and CDR2 is YFSETQ. CDR3: CASSLKVGANEKLFF. For the CDR3, the DNA is TGCGCCAGCAGCCTGAAGGTCGGGGCTAATGAAAAACTGTTTTTT.

The chain combines TRBV7-3 with TRBJ2-1; D ambiguous. Germline V gene lookup returns CDR1 SGHTA and CDR2 FQGTGA. This CDR3 comprises 15 residues. The V and J ends lost 2 bases and 0 bases respectively, with 8 bases between them. The CDR3 DNA is TGTGCCAGCAGCTTATCGTCGAGCTCCTACAATGAGCAGTTCTTC. Protein: CASSLSSSSYNEQFF.

CDR3 in DNA: TGTGCCAGCAGCCCCTCGGCATCCCGGAGAACCGGGGAGCTGTTTTTT. This sequence encodes CASSPSASRRTGELFF. The chain uses TRBV7-2 and TRBJ2-2; no firm D call. V was shortened by 5 bases and J by 5 bases, with 18 bases between the two germline ends. Germline V gives CDR1 SGHTA, CDR2 FQGNSA. This CDR3 is built from 16 residues.

The rearrangement links TRBV5-5 to TRBJ2-3, with 9 bases that match TRBD1. CDR1 and CDR2 from the germline V gene are SGHKS and YYEKEE (reference sequence). The junction had 8 bases not matched to a gene; V was cut back by 4 bases and J by 5 bases. The CDR3 sequence is 15 residues long. The CDR3 region is CASSLGQGGEDTQYF. The CDR3 region has the DNA TGTGCCAGCAGCCTGGGACAGGGAGGTGAAGATACGCAGTATTTT.

The chain has TRBV11-1 and TRBJ2-5; tentative D call: TRBD2 (6 bases). V lost 5 bases and J lost 0, with 16 bases in between. Germline V gene data show CDR1 as SGHAT and CDR2 as FQDESV (reference sequence). The CDR3 has 16 residues. The CDR3 DNA follows: TGTGCCAGCAGCCCCCGGGTAGCGGCTTACCAAGAGACCCAGTACTTC. It specifies CASSPRVAAYQETQYF.